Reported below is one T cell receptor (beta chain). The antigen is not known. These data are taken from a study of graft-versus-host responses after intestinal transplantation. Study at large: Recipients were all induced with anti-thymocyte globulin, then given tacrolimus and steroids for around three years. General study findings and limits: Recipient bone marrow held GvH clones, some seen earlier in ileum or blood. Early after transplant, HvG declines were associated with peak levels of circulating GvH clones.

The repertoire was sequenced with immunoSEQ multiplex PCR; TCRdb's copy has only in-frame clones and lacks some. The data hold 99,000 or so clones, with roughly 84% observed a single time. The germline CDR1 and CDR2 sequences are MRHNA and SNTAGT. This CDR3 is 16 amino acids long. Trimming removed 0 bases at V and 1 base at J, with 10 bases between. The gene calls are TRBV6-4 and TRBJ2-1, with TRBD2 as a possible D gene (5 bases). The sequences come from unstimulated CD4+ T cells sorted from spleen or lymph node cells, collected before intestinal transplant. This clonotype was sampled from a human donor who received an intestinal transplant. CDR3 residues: CASSDSGRGSYNEQFF. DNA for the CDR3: TGTGCCAGCAGTGACTCAGGGAGAGGGTCCTACAATGAGCAGTTCTTC.